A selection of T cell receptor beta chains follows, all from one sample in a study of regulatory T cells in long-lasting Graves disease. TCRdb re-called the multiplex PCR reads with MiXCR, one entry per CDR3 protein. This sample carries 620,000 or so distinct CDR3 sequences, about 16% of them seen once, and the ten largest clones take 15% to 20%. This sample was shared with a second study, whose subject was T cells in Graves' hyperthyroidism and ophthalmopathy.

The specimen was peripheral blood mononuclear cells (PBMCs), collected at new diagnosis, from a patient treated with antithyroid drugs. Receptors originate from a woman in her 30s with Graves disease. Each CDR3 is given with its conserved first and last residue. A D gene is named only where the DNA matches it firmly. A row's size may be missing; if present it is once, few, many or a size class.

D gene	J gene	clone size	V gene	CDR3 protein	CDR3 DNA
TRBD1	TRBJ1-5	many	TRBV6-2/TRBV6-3	CASSSRTGSGNQPQHF	TGTGCCAGCAGTTCTAGGACAGGTTCAGGCAATCAGCCCCAGCATTTT
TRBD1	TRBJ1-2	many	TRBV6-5	CASSYSGTVNYGYTF	TGTGCCAGCAGTTACTCTGGGACAGTTAACTATGGCTACACCTTC
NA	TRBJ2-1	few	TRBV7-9	CASSLAGGNYNEQFF	TGTGCCAGCAGCTTAGCGGGCGGTAATTACAATGAGCAGTTCTTC
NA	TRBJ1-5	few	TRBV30	CAWSGSFNQPQHF	TGTGCCTGGAGTGGGAGTTTCAATCAGCCCCAGCATTTT
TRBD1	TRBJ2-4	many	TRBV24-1	CATSDPGQGNIQYF	TGTGCCACCAGTGACCCCGGACAGGGAAACATTCAGTACTTC
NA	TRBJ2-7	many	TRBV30	CAWRRNSNYEQYF	TGTGCCTGGAGACGGAACAGTAATTACGAGCAGTACTTC
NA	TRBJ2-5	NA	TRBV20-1	CSASWGVGMGETQYF	TGCAGTGCTAGTTGGGGGGTGGGGATGGGAGAGACCCAGTACTTC
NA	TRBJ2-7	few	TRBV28	CASSLRGVQYF	TGTGCCAGCAGTTTGAGGGGGGTCCAGTACTTC
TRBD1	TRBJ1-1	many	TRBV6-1	CASSQRGPNTEAFF	TGTGCCAGCAGTCAAAGGGGGCCCAACACTGAAGCTTTCTTT
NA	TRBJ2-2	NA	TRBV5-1	CASSPDPARQDTGELFF	TGCGCCAGCAGCCCAGACCCCGCCAGGCAGGACACCGGGGAGCTGTTTTTT
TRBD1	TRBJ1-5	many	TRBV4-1	CASSQAWTGGAIGNQPQHF	TGCGCCAGCAGCCAAGCTTGGACAGGGGGCGCGATAGGCAATCAGCCCCAGCATTTT
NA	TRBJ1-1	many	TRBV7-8	CASRLLNTEAFF	TGTGCCAGCAGGCTACTGAACACTGAAGCTTTCTTT
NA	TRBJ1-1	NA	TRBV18	CASSPHGRSEAFF	TGTGCCAGCTCACCCCATGGGAGGTCTGAAGCTTTCTTT
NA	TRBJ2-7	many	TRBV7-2	CASSSDVGTSVGREYF	TGTGCCAGCAGCTCCGATGTGGGCACTTCGGTGGGGCGGGAGTACTTC
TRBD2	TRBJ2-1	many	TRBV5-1	CASSLRLADNEQFF	TGCGCCAGCAGCTTGCGACTAGCGGACAATGAGCAGTTCTTC
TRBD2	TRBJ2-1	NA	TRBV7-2	CASSWSSGSSYNEQFF	TGTGCCAGCAGCTGGTCAAGCGGGAGCTCCTACAATGAGCAGTTCTTC
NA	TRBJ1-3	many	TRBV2	CASSEGSGNTIYF	TGTGCCAGCAGTGAAGGCTCTGGAAACACCATATATTTT
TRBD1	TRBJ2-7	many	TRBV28	CASRNRDRISEQYF	TGTGCCAGCAGGAACCGGGACAGGATCTCCGAGCAGTACTTC